The 20 T cell receptor beta chains listed next were all sequenced from one sample in a study of cytomegalovirus exposure and HLA in healthy donors. Generated by immunoSEQ multiplex PCR, the TCRdb table keeps only in-frame clones and is missing some. The sample includes 150,000 to 200,000 clones, 80% to 90% of them seen just once. Sequenced sample: PBMCs. The receptors here all came from a woman in her twenties or thirties in good health and CMV-seropositive.

The chain combines TRBV5-1 with TRBJ2-7, with 7 bases lining up with TRBD1. With 4 bases clipped from V and 3 bases from J, the junction kept 1 base outside the gene matches. Germline V gene lookup returns CDR1 SGHRS and CDR2 YFSETQ. The CDR3 is 12 residues long. CDR3 amino acids: CASSRDSYEQYF. Here the CDR3 DNA reads TGCGCCAGCAGCCGGGACAGCTACGAGCAGTACTTC.

V and J are TRBV25-1 and TRBJ1-1, with D possibly being TRBD1 (5 bases). The CDR3 runs to 15 residues. Trimming removed 5 bases from V and 5 bases from J, with 18 bases in between. CDR1 MGHDK and CDR2 SYGVNS come from the germline V gene. The CDR3 DNA follows: TGTGCCAGCAGTCCCGCCTGGGGACTAGGAACTGAAGCTTTCTTT. Its protein is CASSPAWGLGTEAFF.

The chain employs TRBV6-1 and TRBJ1-1; no reliable D call. V dropped 8 bases and J dropped 3 bases, with 13 bases sitting between them. Per the germline V gene, CDR1 is MNHNS and CDR2 is SASEGT. The CDR3 sequence is 13 residues long. The CDR3 nucleotides read TGTGCCAGCCGAGTCGTCGTTGACACTGAAGCTTTCTTT. Protein: CASRVVVDTEAFF.

J is TRBJ2-4 and V is TRBV5-1, with D unresolved. V lost 0 bases to trimming and J lost 8 bases, with 12 bases between them. The CDR3 length is 14 residues. Germline CDR1 SGHRS, CDR2 YFSETQ. The CDR3 DNA reads as TGCGCCAGCAGCTTGGAAAGTAGCATCGACATTCAGTACTTC. Protein sequence: CASSLESSIDIQYF. Full variable domain (rest looked up from reference TRBV5-1 and TRBJ2-4): KAGVTQTPRYLIKTRGQQVTLSCSPISGHRSVSWYQQTPGQGLQFLFEYFSETQRNKGNFPGRFSGRQFSNSRSEMNVSTLELGDSALYLCASSLESSIDIQYFGAGTRLSVL.

The V gene is TRBV7-9, the J gene TRBJ1-1; 7 nucleotides align to TRBD1. This CDR3 spans 15 amino acids. J lost 4 bases, V lost 5 bases, and 10 bases had no gene match. Germline V CDR1 and CDR2: SEHNR, FQNEAQ (reference sequence). The CDR3, as DNA: TGTGCCAGCAGCCTAGGAGACAGGGTTGGCACTGAAGCTTTCTTT. Protein sequence: CASSLGDRVGTEAFF.

This chain joins TRBV2 and TRBJ2-7, with 13 bases lining up with TRBD2. Trimming took 3 bases from V and 3 from J; bases not matched to a gene: 14. This CDR3 region has 19 residues. Looked up from germline, CDR1 is SNHLY and CDR2 is FYNNEI. In nucleotides, the CDR3 is TGTGCCAGCAGTGAGGGGGGACTAGCGGGACGTTACTTCTTCTACGAGCAGTACTTC. Encoded protein: CASSEGGLAGRYFFYEQYF.

This clone was seen just once. DNA of the CDR3: TGTGCCAGCAGCCCAAGGGACAGGGGGCGGGCGGGTCACACTGAAGCTTTCTTT. It is translated as CASSPRDRGRAGHTEAFF. The chain couples TRBV5-6 to TRBJ1-1; TRBD1 agrees at 12 bases. Germline V CDR1 and CDR2: SGHDT, YYEEEE. The CDR3 consists of 18 residues. With V trimmed by 4 bases and J by 3 bases, 13 bases remained unmatched.

CDR3 region: CATSRARTGINYGYTF. CDR3 DNA: TGTGCCACCAGCAGAGCTAGAACCGGGATTAACTATGGCTACACCTTC. The chain has TRBV15 and TRBJ1-2; no clear D. This CDR3 contains 16 residues. Germline-derived CDR1 and CDR2 are LNHNV and YYDKDF (reference sequence). V gave up 1 base and J gave up 1 base, with 13 bases separating them.

The chain carries TRBV29-1 and TRBJ2-7, with 10 nucleotides matching TRBD1. Germline V CDR1 and CDR2: SQVTM, ANQGSEA. The CDR3 totals 13 residues. The V gene end was trimmed by 4 bases and the J gene end by 7 bases; junction bases not matched to a gene: 7. The CDR3 reads CSVVGQGIEEQYF. The CDR3 coding sequence is TGCAGCGTTGTGGGACAGGGGATTGAGGAGCAGTACTTC.

The V gene is TRBV2, the J gene TRBJ1-2; 9 bases line up with TRBD1. The CDR3 is 17 amino acids. V was clipped by 4 bases and J by 0 bases; unmatched bases: 9. The germline V gene encodes CDR1 SNHLY and CDR2 FYNNEI. The CDR3 bases are TGTGCCAGCAGTGGGGGACAGGGCATTTCAGCTAACTATGGCTACACCTTC. This encodes CASSGGQGISANYGYTF.

The J gene is TRBJ1-1, the V gene TRBV27, with 9 positions matching TRBD1. The CDR3 loop spans 13 amino acids. With 3 bases clipped from V and 12 bases from J, the junction kept 8 bases outside the gene matches. Germline V gives CDR1 MNHEY, CDR2 SMNVEV (reference sequence). The CDR3 loop is CASSFYGTGLSFF. The CDR3 nucleotides are TGTGCCAGCAGTTTTTACGGGACAGGGCTCTCTTTCTTT.

This chain uses TRBV19 with TRBJ1-2; TRBD1 matches at 8 bases. Germline lookup yields CDR1 LNHDA and CDR2 SQIVND (reference sequence). V dropped 7 bases and J dropped 5; count of bases not matched to a gene: 6. This CDR3 region has 13 residues. CDR3 residues: CASTTDRVYGYTF. CDR3 DNA sequence: TGTGCCAGTACCACGGACAGGGTGTATGGCTACACCTTC.

The chain has TRBV10-2 and TRBJ2-1; unclear D gene. CDR1 and CDR2 from the germline V gene are WSHSY and SAAADI. The CDR3 runs to 15 residues. Trimming removed 4 bases at V and 2 bases at J, with 12 bases between. CDR3 loop: CASSGSRATYNEQFF. The CDR3 region has the DNA TGCGCCAGCAGTGGCTCCCGAGCCACCTACAATGAGCAGTTCTTC.

The chain employs TRBV19 and TRBJ2-7; 10 nucleotides agree with TRBD2. Germline lookup yields CDR1 LNHDA and CDR2 SQIVND (reference sequence). The CDR3 covers 17 residues. After removal of 5 bases from V and 5 bases from J, the junction contained 15 bases not matched to a gene. As DNA, the CDR3 is TGTGCCAGTAGTCCCCCCCCGACTAGCGGGCTTCCTCACGAGCAGTACTTC. It encodes CASSPPPTSGLPHEQYF.

The J gene is TRBJ2-1, the V gene TRBV7-9, with 9 bases fitting TRBD2. Germline V gene sequence: CDR1 SEHNR, CDR2 FQNEAQ (reference sequence). The junction had 6 bases not matched to a gene; V was cut back by 5 bases and J by 4 bases. The CDR3 extends over 15 amino acids. As DNA, the CDR3 is TGTGCCAGCAGCCAAAGACTAGCGGAGTACAATGAGCAGTTCTTC. Amino acids: CASSQRLAEYNEQFF.

The rearrangement joins TRBV27 to TRBJ2-5, with TRBD2 identical over 9 bases. Germline lookup yields CDR1 MNHEY and CDR2 SMNVEV (reference sequence). V dropped 2 bases and J dropped 0; count of bases not matched to a gene: 4. This CDR3 region has 16 residues. The chain's CDR3 is CASSLGTSGYQETQYF. Here the CDR3 DNA reads TGTGCCAGCAGTTTAGGCACTAGCGGGTACCAAGAGACCCAGTACTTC.

V is TRBV30 and J is TRBJ1-2, with 9 bases that match TRBD1. V shed 0 bases, J shed 7 bases, and the junction held 12 bases outside the gene matches. This CDR3 comprises 16 residues. Germline-derived CDR1 and CDR2 are GTSNPN and SVGIG (reference sequence). Here the CDR3 DNA reads TGTGCCTGGAGTGTACTGGGACAGGGACGTCTATCTGGCTACACCTTC. It is translated as CAWSVLGQGRLSGYTF.

The V call is TRBV4-2, the J call TRBJ1-2, with D hard to call. The CDR3 has 16 residues. CDR1 is LGHNA and CDR2 is YNFKEQ in the germline V gene. The ends were cut back, 1 base at V and 0 bases at J, with 12 bases in the middle. The CDR3 here is CASSQAATGANYGYTF. DNA for the CDR3: TGTGCCAGCAGCCAAGCAGCAACGGGTGCTAACTATGGCTACACCTTC.

The chain combines TRBV6-5 with TRBJ1-5, with 7 bases lining up with TRBD1. The V gene end was trimmed by 5 bases and the J gene end by 5 bases; junction bases not matched to a gene: 6. The CDR3 is made up of 14 amino acids. Germline V gene lookup returns CDR1 MNHEY and CDR2 SVGAGI. This CDR3 is CASSRDSKDQPQHF. CDR3 DNA: TGTGCCAGCAGTCGGGACAGTAAAGATCAGCCCCAGCATTTT.

The V and J genes are TRBV5-6 and TRBJ1-2, with D possibly matching TRBD1 (5 bases). The germline V and J ends were trimmed by 4 bases and 6 bases, with 10 bases remaining between them. The germline V gene has CDR1 SGHDT and CDR2 YYEEEE. The CDR3 loop spans 12 amino acids. The CDR3 here is CASSPGGNGYTF. The CDR3 DNA is TGTGCCAGCAGCCCTGGGGGGAATGGCTACACCTTC.